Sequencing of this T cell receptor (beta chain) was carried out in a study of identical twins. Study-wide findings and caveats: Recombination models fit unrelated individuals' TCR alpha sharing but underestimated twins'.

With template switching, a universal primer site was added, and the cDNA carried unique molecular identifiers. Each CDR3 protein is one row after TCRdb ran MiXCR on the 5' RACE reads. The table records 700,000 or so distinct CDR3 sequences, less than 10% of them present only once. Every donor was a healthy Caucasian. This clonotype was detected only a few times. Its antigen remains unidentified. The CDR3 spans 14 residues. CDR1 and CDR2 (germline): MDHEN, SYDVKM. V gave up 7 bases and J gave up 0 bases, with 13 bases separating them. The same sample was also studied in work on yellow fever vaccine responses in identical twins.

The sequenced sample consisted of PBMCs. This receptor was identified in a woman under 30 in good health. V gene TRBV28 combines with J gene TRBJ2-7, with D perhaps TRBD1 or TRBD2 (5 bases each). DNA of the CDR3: TGTGCCAGCACCTCCCGGGACGGCTCCTACGAGCAGTACTTC. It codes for CASTSRDGSYEQYF.